This passage covers 24 T cell receptor beta chains from one sample sequenced in a study of blood T cell repertoires in COVID-19. Clones were sequenced by immunoSEQ multiplex PCR, and TCRdb holds only the in-frame ones, with some missing. The sample has about 160,000 clones, approximately 80% seen once. Sample: peripheral blood. These receptors all stem from an elderly woman with active or convalescent COVID-19.

The CDR3 here is CASSLPGGANYGYTF. CDR3 nucleotides: TGTGCCAGCAGCTTGCCCGGGGGTGCTAACTATGGCTACACCTTC. The chain joins TRBV5-4 to TRBJ1-2, with a weak D call TRBD1 (5 bases). This CDR3 spans 15 amino acids. Germline CDR1 and CDR2: SGHNT and YYREEE (reference sequence). V lost 1 base, J lost 0 bases, and 10 bases lay in between.

The chain combines TRBV7-2 with TRBJ2-5; possibly TRBD2 for D (7 bases). V shed 1 base and J shed 7 bases, with 16 bases lying between them. Germline loops: CDR1 SGHTA, CDR2 FQGNSA. This CDR3 comprises 15 residues. The CDR3 protein is CASSLGGGAMGTQYF. CDR3 in DNA: TGTGCCAGCAGCTTAGGTGGGGGGGCCATGGGGACCCAGTACTTC.

The V gene is TRBV7-9, the J gene TRBJ1-5; unclear D gene. The germline CDR1 and CDR2 sequences are SEHNR and FQNEAQ (reference sequence). The ends were cut back, 5 bases at V and 5 bases at J, with 13 bases in the middle. CDR3 length: 14 residues. The CDR3 coding sequence is TGTGCCAGCAGCCCCGGCAGGTCCCATCAGCCCCAGCATTTT. Encoded protein: CASSPGRSHQPQHF.

The chain combines TRBV6-5 with TRBJ1-1; TRBD1 is a possible D gene (5 bases). Trimming removed 4 bases at V and 4 bases at J, with 10 bases between. The CDR3 totals 13 residues. Germline assignment: CDR1 MNHEY and CDR2 SVGAGI. CDR3: CASSSTGGTEAFF. The CDR3 region has the DNA TGTGCCAGCAGTTCGACGGGGGGCACTGAAGCTTTCTTT.

The J gene is TRBJ2-7, the V gene TRBV19; 7 positions match TRBD1. Germline loops: CDR1 LNHDA, CDR2 SQIVND (reference sequence). With 4 bases clipped from V and 7 bases from J, the junction kept 7 bases outside the gene matches. This CDR3 region has 13 residues. The CDR3 DNA reads TGTGCCAGTAGTACCTGGGACAGTCGGGAGCAGTACTTC. Translating gives CASSTWDSREQYF. Full variable domain (outside the CDR3, taken from reference TRBV19 and TRBJ2-7): DGGITQSPKYLFRKEGQNVTLSCEQNLNHDAMYWYRQDPGQGLRLIYYSQIVNDFQKGDIAEGYSVSREKKESFPLTVTSAQKNPTAFYLCASSTWDSREQYFGPGTRLTVT.

The chain couples TRBV4-3 to TRBJ2-1, with D possibly being TRBD2 (6 bases). The germline V and J ends were trimmed by 0 bases and 3 bases, with 12 bases remaining between them. Looked up from germline, CDR1 is LGHNA and CDR2 is YSLEER. The CDR3 runs to 16 residues. The CDR3 loop reads CASSQDGSGIYNEQFF. CDR3 nucleotides: TGCGCCAGCAGCCAAGACGGTAGCGGCATCTACAATGAGCAGTTCTTC.

For this clone: Different DNA sequences within this sample yield the same CDR3. V usage is TRBV5-4 and J usage is TRBJ1-5; possibly TRBD1 for D (5 bases). In germline, CDR1 is SGHNT, CDR2 YYREEE (reference sequence). Trimming took off 4 bases at V and 2 bases at J, with 13 bases between the two ends. The CDR3 length is 15 residues. CDR3 sequence (DNA): TGTGCCAGCAGCAGGGACGGAGGGGGCAATCAGCCCCAGCATTTT. It translates to CASSRDGGGNQPQHF. Variable domain in full (rest from reference TRBV5-4 and TRBJ1-5): ETGVTQSPTHLIKTRGQQVTLRCSSQSGHNTVSWYQQALGQGPQFIFQYYREEENGRGNFPPRFSGLQFPNYSSELNVNALELDDSALYLCASSRDGGGNQPQHFGDGTRLSIL.

This chain uses TRBV6-6 with TRBJ1-5; TRBD1 is a possible D gene (6 bases). This CDR3 region has 17 residues. V was cut by 5 bases and J by 6 bases, with 23 bases left in between. Germline lookup yields CDR1 MNHNY and CDR2 SVGAGI (reference sequence). CDR3 protein: CASSRDRKARESQPQHF. CDR3 DNA sequence: TGTGCCAGCAGTCGCGACAGGAAAGCTCGCGAGTCTCAGCCCCAGCATTTT.

This clone has a handful of counts. The gene calls are TRBV3-1 (or the pseudogene TRBV3-2) and TRBJ1-2; maybe TRBD1 (6 bases). Trimming left V 3 bases short and J 2 bases short, with 13 bases between. Looked up from germline, CDR1 is LGHDT and CDR2 is YNNKEL (reference sequence). The CDR3 is made up of 15 amino acids. CDR3 residues: CASSQEGGMNYGYTF. The DNA of the CDR3 is TGTGCCAGCAGCCAGGAGGGGGGGATGAACTATGGCTACACCTTC.

The chain is built from TRBV5-1 and TRBJ2-3, with 14 bases matching TRBD2. The CDR3 loop spans 14 amino acids. CDR1 is SGHRS, CDR2 YFSETQ, per germline. V lost 4 bases, J lost 14 bases, and 9 bases stayed unmatched. The CDR3 here is CASSPGLAGDRGYF. CDR3 DNA: TGCGCCAGCAGCCCGGGACTAGCGGGGGACAGGGGGTATTTT.

This rearrangement joins TRBV3-1 (or the pseudogene TRBV3-2) to TRBJ1-1; 8 bases match TRBD1. Losses at the gene ends were 3 bases for V and 8 bases for J; bases not matched to a gene: 8. The CDR3 runs 14 residues. Germline CDR1 reads LGHDT; CDR2 reads YNNKEL (reference sequence). In DNA form, the CDR3 reads TGTGCCAGCAGCCAGCAGGGGGCAGGGGTCGAAGCTTTCTTT. The encoded protein is CASSQQGAGVEAFF.

The rearrangement uses TRBV5-1 and TRBJ1-6, with 7 bases lining up with TRBD1. CDR1 SGHRS and CDR2 YFSETQ come from the germline V gene. The CDR3 is made up of 16 amino acids. Losses at the gene ends were 7 bases for V and 5 bases for J; bases not matched to a gene: 12. In nucleotides, the CDR3 is TGCGCCAGCTCCCGGAGTGGGACAGCCAATAATTCACCCCTCCACTTT. Translating it yields CASSRSGTANNSPLHF.

The V and J genes are TRBV7-2 and TRBJ2-3; 9 bases are a match to TRBD2. Germline V gives CDR1 SGHTA, CDR2 FQGNSA. There are 17 residues in the CDR3. The J segment lost 5 bases and the V segment lost 5 bases, leaving 14 bases of the junction unmatched. This CDR3 is CASSRGPLAGKEDTQYF. In DNA form, the CDR3 reads TGTGCCAGCAGCCGGGGCCCCCTAGCGGGGAAAGAAGATACGCAGTATTTT.

This chain joins TRBV5-8 and TRBJ1-1; 7 nucleotides line up with TRBD1. The trim removed 10 bases at V and 4 bases at J, leaving 10 bases unmatched. CDR3 length: 13 amino acids. Germline V gene sequence: CDR1 SGHTS, CDR2 YDEGEE. The CDR3 reads CAQQGSVGTEAFF. The CDR3 DNA is TGTGCCCAACAGGGGTCGGTCGGCACTGAAGCTTTCTTT.

The gene calls are TRBV7-2 and TRBJ1-1; 7 nucleotides match TRBD1. V shed 4 bases and J 1 base; nucleotides not matched to a gene: 12. The CDR3 has 17 residues. Per the germline V gene, CDR1 is SGHTA and CDR2 is FQGNSA. The CDR3 coding sequence is TGTGCCAGCAGCTCAACCCCCTTACGGACAGGGAACACTGAAGCTTTCTTT. Its translation: CASSSTPLRTGNTEAFF.

V and J are TRBV11-3 and TRBJ2-1; 9 bases align to TRBD2. The CDR3 extends over 16 amino acids. The junction had 9 bases not matched to a gene; V was cut back by 0 bases and J by 9 bases. Germline values: CDR1 SGHNT, CDR2 YENEEA. CDR3 amino acids: CASSLDGAGGSREQFF. DNA of the CDR3: TGTGCCAGCAGCTTAGATGGAGCGGGGGGCTCTCGTGAGCAGTTCTTC.

This clone has more than one count but fewer than ten. CDR3 sequence: CASSLEASGGAASDTQYF. CDR3 nucleotides: TGTGCCAGCAGCTTAGAGGCTAGCGGGGGGGCCGCTTCAGATACGCAGTATTTT. The chain uses TRBV7-2 and TRBJ2-3, with 12 bases that match TRBD2. The CDR3 sequence is 18 residues long. J was trimmed by 4 bases and V by 1 base; bases with no gene match: 9. Per germline, CDR1 SGHTA and CDR2 FQGNSA.

The chain employs TRBV11-3 and TRBJ2-5, with 7 bases fitting TRBD2. The CDR3 sequence is 18 residues long. Losses at the gene ends were 5 bases for V and 5 bases for J; bases not matched to a gene: 20. Germline assignment: CDR1 SGHNT and CDR2 YENEEA. The CDR3 nucleotides are TGTGCCAGCAGCCGATCCGCCGACGGGGGGAACTTTGGGGAGACCCAGTACTTC. Translation: CASSRSADGGNFGETQYF.

The V call is TRBV12-3 or TRBV12-4, the J call TRBJ1-2; TRBD1 might be the D (5 bases). Trimming took off 8 bases at V and 5 bases at J, with 12 bases between the two ends. The CDR3 contains 12 residues. The DNA of the CDR3 is TGTGCCAGCGGCGACAGTTCTTATGGCTACACCTTC. It translates to CASGDSSYGYTF.

The genes are TRBV6-2 or TRBV6-3 and TRBJ1-2; D possibly corresponds to TRBD1 (5 bases). The CDR3 consists of 13 residues. Germline CDR1 is MNHEY and CDR2 is SVGEGT. V was pared by 5 bases and J by 0 bases, with 7 bases between. CDR3 region: CASSATANYGYTF. The CDR3 bases are TGTGCCAGCAGTGCGACAGCTAACTATGGCTACACCTTC.

The rearrangement links TRBV6-1 to TRBJ1-2; D gene unclear. The CDR3 spans 16 residues. CDR1 is MNHNS, CDR2 SASEGT, per germline. V lost 1 base to trimming and J lost 5 bases, with 17 bases between them. The CDR3, as DNA: TGTGCCAGCAGTGAAGGTCGCCCTACTGGAGGGTATGGCTACACCTTC. This sequence encodes CASSEGRPTGGYGYTF.

The chain couples TRBV11-3 to TRBJ1-3; the match to TRBD1 covers 9 bases. V lost 3 bases to trimming and J lost 4 bases; unmatched junction nucleotides: 10. This CDR3 is 17 amino acids long. The germline gives CDR1 SGHNT, CDR2 YENEEA. The CDR3, as DNA: TGTGCCAGCAGCTTCGGGACGGACAGGGGAGGCGGAAACACCATATATTTT. This codes for CASSFGTDRGGGNTIYF. Full variable domain (outside the CDR3, taken from reference TRBV11-3 and TRBJ1-3): EAGVVQSPRYKIIEKKQPVAFWCNPISGHNTLYWYLQNLGQGPELLIRYENEEAVDDSQLPKDRFSAERLKGVDSTLKIQPAELGDSAVYLCASSFGTDRGGGNTIYFGEGSWLTVV.

This rearrangement joins TRBV2 to TRBJ1-2; D remains unclear. Between the trimmed V and J ends, which lost 7 bases and 0 bases, there was a span of 9 bases. CDR1 and CDR2 from the germline V gene are SNHLY and FYNNEI. The CDR3 has 13 amino acids. CDR3 DNA: TGTGCCAGCATGCCAGGATCTAACTATGGCTACACCTTC. It translates to CASMPGSNYGYTF. The variable domain in full, with the rest retrieved from reference TRBV2 and TRBJ1-2, is EPEVTQTPSHQVTQMGQEVILRCVPISNHLYFYWYRQILGQKVEFLVSFYNNEISEKSEIFDDQFSVERPDGSNFTLKIRSTKLEDSAMYFCASMPGSNYGYTFGSGTRLTVV.

This rearrangement joins TRBV7-8 to TRBJ1-6; D is possibly TRBD1 (5 bases). Germline lookup yields CDR1 SGHVS and CDR2 FQNEAQ. The CDR3 extends over 20 amino acids. Between the trimmed V and J ends, which lost 4 bases and 0 bases, there was a span of 22 bases. The CDR3 here is CASSSAGQGMSSSYNSPLHF. The CDR3 DNA reads TGTGCCAGCAGCTCGGCGGGGCAGGGAATGTCGAGCTCCTATAATTCACCCCTCCACTTT.